The 21 T cell receptor beta chains below come from one sample, sequenced in a study of blood T cell repertoires in COVID-19. Produced via immunoSEQ multiplex PCR; TCRdb's table is partial and in-frame only. The sample consists of roughly 290,000 clones, approximately 85% of them appearing once. Sequencing was carried out using PBMCs or T cells enriched from blood (not recorded which). These receptor sequences come from a man under 40 who had recovered from COVID-19.

This chain connects TRBV4-1 to TRBJ1-4, with 9 bases fitting TRBD1. Germline V gives CDR1 MGHRA, CDR2 YSYEKL. Trimming removed 0 bases from V and 6 bases from J; junction bases left unmatched: 8. The length of the CDR3 is 17 residues. The CDR3 DNA is TGCGCCAGCAGCCAAGATCGGACAGGGGACATGTATGAAAAACTGTTTTTT. Its translation is CASSQDRTGDMYEKLFF.

The J gene is TRBJ1-2, the V gene TRBV5-8; 9 bases agree with TRBD1. With 4 bases clipped from V and 11 bases from J, the junction kept 6 bases outside the gene matches. CDR3 size: 12 residues. Germline V gene data show CDR1 as SGHTS and CDR2 as YDEGEE. This CDR3 is CASSKQGAGYTF. In DNA, the CDR3 is TGTGCCAGCAGCAAACAGGGGGCAGGTTACACCTTC.

The chain uses TRBV5-1 and TRBJ2-5, with D possibly matching TRBD1 (5 bases). CDR3 length equals 15 residues. CDR1 and CDR2 (germline): SGHRS, YFSETQ. V lost 0 bases to trimming and J lost 7 bases, with 16 bases between them. CDR3 coding DNA: TGCGCCAGCAGCTTGGATGACAGCTTTTACTGGACCCAGTACTTC. This translates into CASSLDDSFYWTQYF.

This clone was observed once. The chain links TRBV25-1 to TRBJ1-3; D is unresolved. Trimming took 4 bases from V and 7 from J, leaving 14 bases between them. This CDR3 contains 14 residues. The germline V gene encodes CDR1 MGHDK and CDR2 SYGVNS. The CDR3 DNA is TGTGCCAGCAGTGGATCGACTTATTCGAACACCATATATTTT. Translating it yields CASSGSTYSNTIYF.

V is TRBV19 and J is TRBJ1-1; 7 nucleotides agree with TRBD1. Germline values: CDR1 LNHDA, CDR2 SQIVND (reference sequence). This CDR3 is 16 amino acids long. V was clipped by 7 bases and J by 1 base; unmatched bases: 12. The DNA of the CDR3 is TGTGCCAGTACCCCGAGAGGGGGCAAGGCGAACACTGAAGCTTTCTTT. Protein product: CASTPRGGKANTEAFF.

This rearrangement joins TRBV20-1 to TRBJ1-1; tentative D call: TRBD1 (6 bases). From germline, CDR1 is DFQATT and CDR2 SNEGSKA (reference sequence). The ends were cut back, 6 bases at V and 7 bases at J, with 12 bases in the middle. This CDR3 contains 11 residues. The chain's CDR3 is CSATGPGEAFF. The CDR3 DNA is TGCAGTGCCACAGGGCCGGGTGAAGCTTTCTTT.

The chain carries TRBV3-1 (or the pseudogene TRBV3-2) and TRBJ2-1, with 9 bases lining up with TRBD2. V gave up 4 bases and J gave up 12 bases; unmatched junction bases: 16. There are 16 residues in the CDR3. Per the germline V gene, CDR1 is LGHDT and CDR2 is YNNKEL (reference sequence). This CDR3 reads CASSPRGRLADTGQFF. The CDR3 region has the DNA TGTGCCAGCAGCCCCCGTGGGAGACTAGCGGACACCGGGCAGTTCTTC.

The chain carries TRBV5-1 and TRBJ2-2; D unclear. CDR1 is SGHRS and CDR2 is YFSETQ in the germline V gene. CDR3 length: 13 amino acids. The ends were cut back, 1 base at V and 7 bases at J, with 8 bases in the middle. The CDR3, as DNA: TGCGCCAGCAGCTTGCAAGAGGACGGGGAGCTGTTTTTT. Amino acid sequence: CASSLQEDGELFF.

J is TRBJ2-7 and V is TRBV11-2; 11 bases fit TRBD1. There are 16 residues in the CDR3. V lost 5 bases, J lost 1 base, and 7 bases stayed unmatched. Germline assignment: CDR1 SGHAT and CDR2 FQNNGV. The CDR3 sequence is CASSARWDRGSYEQYF. The CDR3 region has the DNA TGTGCCAGCAGCGCCAGGTGGGACAGGGGGTCCTACGAGCAGTACTTC.

This clone was found a few times. The rearrangement uses TRBV30 and TRBJ2-7; 7 bases are a match to TRBD1. The germline CDR1 and CDR2 sequences are GTSNPN and SVGIG (reference sequence). V was pared by 2 bases and J by 2 bases, with 6 bases of the junction left unmatched. CDR3 length: 14 residues. The DNA for the CDR3 is TGTGCCTGGAGTCTCACAGGGGCTCCCTACGAGCAGTACTTC. It encodes CAWSLTGAPYEQYF.

The chain links TRBV10-2 to TRBJ1-1; D not resolved. Germline V gene lookup returns CDR1 WSHSY and CDR2 SAAADI. The CDR3 runs to 13 residues. V was trimmed by 3 bases and J by 0 bases, leaving 5 bases between them. The CDR3 is CASSEHMNTEAFF. CDR3 nucleotides: TGCGCCAGCAGTGAACACATGAACACTGAAGCTTTCTTT.

CDR3 sequence (DNA): TGTGCCAGCAGCGTAGTTACCCCGAACAGTCCCGGGGAGCTGTTTTTT. Translating gives CASSVVTPNSPGELFF. The chain combines TRBV9 with TRBJ2-2; D gene ambiguous. V lost 0 bases to trimming and J lost 6 bases, with 15 bases between them. Germline V lookup: CDR1 SGDLS, CDR2 YYNGEE. The CDR3 sequence is 16 residues long.

V is TRBV6-5 and J is TRBJ1-1; TRBD1 aligns across 8 bases. The CDR3 contains 14 residues. Germline CDR1 MNHEY, CDR2 SVGAGI. Trimming at V came to 0 bases and at J to 8 bases, leaving 5 bases not matched to a gene. CDR3 coding DNA: TGTGCCAGCAGTTACTCTACACGACAGGGGGAAGCTTTCTTT. Its protein product is CASSYSTRQGEAFF.

CDR3 sequence: CASQFGLSGAYNEQFF. The CDR3, as DNA: TGTGCCAGCCAATTCGGACTGAGCGGAGCCTACAATGAGCAGTTCTTC. This chain joins TRBV19 and TRBJ2-1; the D gene is possibly TRBD2 (5 bases). The germline V gene has CDR1 LNHDA and CDR2 SQIVND (reference sequence). V was shortened by 9 bases and J by 2 bases, with 20 bases between the two germline ends. The CDR3 totals 16 residues.

The chain has TRBV11-2 and TRBJ2-5; D gene unclear. CDR1 is SGHAT and CDR2 is FQNNGV in the germline V gene. CDR3 length: 14 amino acids. The V end lost 1 base, the J end lost 0 bases, and 6 bases lay between the germline ends. The CDR3 reads CASSLGADQETQYF. The CDR3 DNA is TGTGCCAGCAGCTTAGGGGCAGACCAAGAGACCCAGTACTTC. The whole variable domain, filled in from reference TRBV11-2 and TRBJ2-5, reads EAGVAQSPRYKIIEKRQSVAFWCNPISGHATLYWYQQILGQGPKLLIQFQNNGVVDDSQLPKDRFSAERLKGVDSTLKIQPAKLEDSAVYLCASSLGADQETQYFGPGTRLLVL.

The CDR3 DNA is TGTGCCAGCAGCGTAGGACTAGCGAACAAGACCCAGTACTTC. As protein: CASSVGLANKTQYF. V gene TRBV5-4 combines with J gene TRBJ2-5; 9 bases agree with TRBD2. Germline-derived CDR1 and CDR2 are SGHNT and YYREEE (reference sequence). CDR3 length: 14 amino acids. Losses at the gene ends were 4 bases for V and 6 bases for J; bases not matched to a gene: 7.

This clone was seen only a few times. The rearrangement joins TRBV6-4 to TRBJ2-4; TRBD2 matches at 13 bases. V trimming: 7 bases; J trimming: 2 bases; junction bases outside the gene matches: 11. The CDR3 covers 18 residues. Germline V gene lookup returns CDR1 MRHNA and CDR2 SNTAGT. The CDR3 here is CASIQTSGGRPPKNIQYF. The CDR3 nucleotides read TGTGCCAGCATCCAGACTAGCGGGGGGCGTCCGCCCAAAAACATTCAGTACTTC.

The V call is TRBV4-1, the J call TRBJ2-7; the D gene is possibly TRBD1 (5 bases). The CDR3 contains 15 residues. Germline CDR1 and CDR2: MGHRA and YSYEKL. Trimming cost V 0 bases and J 3 bases, with 12 bases left between them. This chain's CDR3 is CASSQDPDTFYEQYF. The CDR3 coding sequence is TGCGCCAGCAGCCAAGATCCGGACACGTTCTACGAGCAGTACTTC.

The chain carries TRBV5-1 and TRBJ2-7, with a tentative D call TRBD1 (6 bases). Germline loops: CDR1 SGHRS, CDR2 YFSETQ. The V end lost 2 bases, the J end lost 3 bases, and 12 bases lay between the germline ends. CDR3 size: 14 residues. In DNA form, the CDR3 reads TGCGCCAGCAGCTTTGGACAGACCCACTACGAGCAGTACTTC. This translates into CASSFGQTHYEQYF.

CDR3 sequence: CASSPASVSGNTIYF. In DNA form, the CDR3 reads TGTGCCAGCAGCCCCGCGTCCGTCTCTGGAAACACCATATATTTT. The chain couples TRBV21-1 to TRBJ1-3. TRBV21-1 constitutes a pseudogene. This CDR3 has 15 residues.

This sequence joins TRBV19 and TRBJ2-7; 7 positions match TRBD2. Germline assignment: CDR1 LNHDA and CDR2 SQIVND (reference sequence). This CDR3 is 15 amino acids long. Trimming cost V 2 bases and J 2 bases; bases outside gene matches: 6. CDR3 sequence (DNA): TGTGCCAGTAGTATAACTAGCGCGTCTACCTACGAGCAGTACTTC. Encoded protein: CASSITSASTYEQYF.